This TCR beta chain was documented in a study of T cell responses to AZD1222 COVID-19 vaccine. On the study more broadly: Second doses were pooled across both intervals (about 4 or about 12 weeks). General study results and limits: Across spike, vaccine-associated CD4 TCRs were found, dominant at 160-218 and 743-854. In a largely white British group with more females than males, clonal diversity was possibly underestimated.

Trimming took 6 bases from V and 2 from J, leaving 11 bases between them. The germline gives CDR1 MNHEY, CDR2 SMNVEV (reference sequence). The CDR3 length is 14 residues. On this clone: Its antigen is still unknown.

Profiling relied on immunoSEQ multiplex PCR, and the TCRdb table lists in-frame clones only, not all of them. The sample lists 130,000 or so clones, about 89% seen once, with 25% to 30% in the top ten. The rearrangement links TRBV27 to TRBJ1-5; the D is unclear. The starting material was peripheral blood, obtained on day 0 of AZD1222 vaccination. This clonotype was obtained from an adult in good health. For the CDR3, the DNA is TGTGCCAGCAGCAAGACCCTTGGCAATCAGCCCCAGCATTTT. Translation: CASSKTLGNQPQHF.